This T cell receptor beta chain appears in the sequencing data of a study of T cell responses to AZD1222 COVID-19 vaccine. The CDR3 covers 15 residues. Germline-derived CDR1 and CDR2 are SSHAT and FNYEAQ (reference sequence). Study-level findings and limits: Spike-specific TCR breadth rose after two AZD1222 doses, and depth rose as well. Baseline seropositivity occurred in only a handful of AZD1222 recipients. Spike-spanning, vaccine-associated CD4 TCRs were dominant at 160-218 and 743-854.

The method was immunoSEQ multiplex PCR; TCRdb's version includes in-frame clones alone and lacks a portion of them. This sample yields around 120,000 clones, of which more than 85% are seen a single time; over 2.5% belongs to the top ten. Comments on this clone: The antigen is unknown. At one end, the junction sequence differs from germline, possibly due to a read error.

The sample consisted of peripheral blood, taken on day 0 of AZD1222 vaccination. The chain couples TRBV7-7 to TRBJ1-1; maybe TRBD1 (5 bases). The sequence derives from an adult in good health. The CDR3 DNA sequence: TGTGCTAGCAGCGATGAACCTGACAGAAACACTGAAGCTTTCTTT. Amino acid sequence: CASSDEPDRNTEAFF.